The 30 T cell receptor beta chains in this list originate from one sample, sequenced in a study of cytomegalovirus exposure and HLA in healthy donors. The primer mix had 60 Vbeta and 13 Jbeta primers. Repertoires were generated with immunoSEQ multiplex PCR, while TCRdb's copy carries only in-frame clones and drops some. The table shows about 200,000 clones, with roughly 77% occurring only once. The sequencing input was PBMCs. These receptors all come from a male donor in good health and CMV-seropositive.

V usage is TRBV6-6 and J usage is TRBJ2-1; weak D call: TRBD2 (6 bases). This CDR3 is built from 16 residues. Germline CDR1 MNHNY, CDR2 SVGAGI (reference sequence). V was trimmed by 0 bases and J by 0 bases, leaving 9 bases between them. CDR3: CASSYSSGSSYNEQFF. In DNA, the CDR3 is TGTGCCAGCAGTTACTCGAGCGGGTCCTCCTACAATGAGCAGTTCTTC.

The rearrangement links TRBV6-1 to TRBJ2-5, with D perhaps matching TRBD2 (6 bases). V lost 4 bases, J lost 5 bases, and 8 bases lay in between. There are 12 residues in the CDR3. CDR1 MNHNS and CDR2 SASEGT come from the germline V gene. The CDR3 loop is CASSGLEETQYF. As DNA, the CDR3 is TGTGCCAGCAGTGGACTAGAGGAGACCCAGTACTTC.

The table lists this clone with a count of one. V is TRBV10-3 and J is TRBJ1-1; tentative D call: TRBD1 (5 bases). The CDR3 has 13 amino acids. CDR1 is ENHRY and CDR2 is SYGVKD in the germline V gene. V gave up 7 bases and J gave up 0 bases, with 9 bases separating them. The CDR3 reads CAITTAMNTEAFF. In DNA form, the CDR3 reads TGTGCCATCACGACAGCTATGAACACTGAAGCTTTCTTT.

The gene calls are TRBV2 and TRBJ1-6, with TRBD1 matching over 9 bases. The V gene end was trimmed by 6 bases and the J gene end by 7 bases; junction bases not matched to a gene: 7. CDR1 and CDR2 (germline): SNHLY, FYNNEI. The CDR3 spans 15 residues. CDR3 in amino acids: CASRDRGLLNSPLHF. DNA of the CDR3: TGTGCCAGCAGGGACAGGGGACTACTAAATTCACCCCTCCACTTT.

V gene TRBV7-6 combines with J gene TRBJ2-7, with 9 bases lining up with TRBD1. The ends lost 1 base at V and 6 bases at J; junction bases unmatched: 13. Per the germline V gene, CDR1 is SGHVS and CDR2 is FNYEAQ. The CDR3 covers 17 residues. CDR3 amino acids: CASSLEVPGTGSGEQYF. The CDR3 DNA reads as TGTGCCAGCAGCTTAGAAGTTCCCGGGACAGGGTCGGGCGAGCAGTACTTC.

The chain uses TRBV15 and TRBJ1-5, with D possibly matching TRBD1 (5 bases). Germline CDR1 reads LNHNV; CDR2 reads YYDKDF (reference sequence). V gave up 5 bases and J gave up 6 bases, with 14 bases separating them. This CDR3 has 14 amino acids. DNA of the CDR3: TGTGCCACCAGCGGCCGGGGGGACGTTCAGCCCCAGCATTTT. This translates into CATSGRGDVQPQHF.

The chain uses TRBV10-3 and TRBJ2-5; D not resolved. The assigned J gene may be wrong: the sequence end matches TRBJ2-7 better. The CDR3 has 14 residues. Per germline, CDR1 ENHRY and CDR2 SYGVKD. The CDR3 coding sequence is TGTGCCATCAGTGAGTCCACGCTTACCTACGAGCAGTACTTC. It encodes CAISESTLTYEQYF.

J is TRBJ1-3 and V is TRBV4-3, with D uncertain. Trimming stripped 0 bases from V and 4 bases from J, with 10 bases between. The CDR3 covers 15 residues. Germline V CDR1 and CDR2: LGHNA, YSLEER. CDR3 sequence: CASSQEAGRGNTIYF. The CDR3 region has the DNA TGCGCCAGCAGCCAAGAGGCGGGGAGAGGAAACACCATATATTTT.

As DNA, the CDR3 is TGTGCCAGCAACTCAGGGAGGACGAGAGAGACCCAGTACTTC. This encodes CASNSGRTRETQYF. The rearrangement joins TRBV7-9 to TRBJ2-5; maybe TRBD2 (6 bases). The CDR3 is made up of 14 amino acids. The germline V gene encodes CDR1 SEHNR and CDR2 FQNEAQ (reference sequence). V lost 7 bases and J lost 4, with 16 bases in between.

The chain links TRBV28 to TRBJ2-5; 10 bases agree with TRBD2. V lost 0 bases to trimming and J lost 2 bases; unmatched junction nucleotides: 3. The V gene's germline CDR1 is MDHEN and CDR2 SYDVKM. CDR3 length equals 16 residues. CDR3 residues: CASSLWASGRQETQYF. The DNA of the CDR3 is TGTGCCAGCAGTTTATGGGCTAGCGGGAGACAAGAGACCCAGTACTTC.

The chain has TRBV18 and TRBJ2-7; 7 bases agree with TRBD1. The CDR3 contains 14 residues. The V and J ends lost 6 bases and 2 bases, in that order; junction bases with no gene match: 7. Germline CDR1 KGHSH, CDR2 LQKENI. In nucleotides, the CDR3 is TGTGCCAGCTCCCAAGAACAGGGGACCTACGAGCAGTACTTC. Protein product: CASSQEQGTYEQYF.

The V call is TRBV19, the J call TRBJ1-1, with D hard to call. CDR1 is LNHDA and CDR2 is SQIVND in the germline V gene (reference sequence). The CDR3 has 11 residues. Trimming pared 4 bases from V and 5 bases from J, leaving 5 bases between. CDR3 residues: CASSTGTEAFF. CDR3 sequence (DNA): TGTGCCAGTAGTACCGGGACTGAAGCTTTCTTT.

The chain links TRBV30 to TRBJ2-7; 8 bases fit TRBD1. The ends lost 0 bases at V and 3 bases at J; junction bases unmatched: 7. CDR1 is GTSNPN, CDR2 SVGIG, per germline (reference sequence). The CDR3 is 15 amino acids. This CDR3 reads CAWSVLGQGGYEQYF. The CDR3 region has the DNA TGTGCCTGGAGTGTACTTGGACAGGGTGGCTACGAGCAGTACTTC.

V usage is TRBV5-4 and J usage is TRBJ2-4, with a tentative D call TRBD2 (6 bases). CDR3 length: 15 residues. Per germline, CDR1 SGHNT and CDR2 YYREEE (reference sequence). V dropped 0 bases and J dropped 3 bases, with 10 bases sitting between them. CDR3 in DNA: TGTGCCAGCAGCTTGGCCGGGGGAGGCAAAAACATTCAGTACTTC. This encodes CASSLAGGGKNIQYF.

This rearrangement joins TRBV7-2 to TRBJ2-7, with 7 bases aligning to TRBD1. Per germline, CDR1 SGHTA and CDR2 FQGNSA. The CDR3 totals 15 residues. The trim removed 3 bases at V and 6 bases at J, leaving 11 bases unmatched. CDR3 sequence reads: CASSFTLDRVGEQYF. CDR3 bases: TGTGCCAGCAGCTTCACTTTAGACAGGGTGGGCGAGCAGTACTTC.

The V and J genes are TRBV19 and TRBJ1-2; D not certain. The CDR3 loop spans 17 amino acids. Per the germline V gene, CDR1 is LNHDA and CDR2 is SQIVND (reference sequence). Trimming shortened V by 6 bases and J by 3 bases, and 23 bases separated the two germline ends. CDR3 sequence (DNA): TGTGCCAGTAGCATCATGCCGACGACTCTCCCTTACTATGGCTACACCTTC. Translated, it gives CASSIMPTTLPYYGYTF.

This clone has only a few counts. The chain joins TRBV27 to TRBJ1-1; D perhaps matches TRBD1 (6 bases). With 2 bases removed from V and 7 bases from J, the gap between germline ends came to 8 bases. The CDR3 extends over 12 amino acids. From germline, CDR1 is MNHEY and CDR2 SMNVEV (reference sequence). The CDR3 coding sequence is TGTGCCAGCAGTTTAGGGGACAATGAAGCTTTCTTT. Its protein product is CASSLGDNEAFF.

Of note for this clone: The DNA is omitted, as the CDR3 cannot be located on it reliably, and the CDR3 follows TCRdb's listing. The chain is built from TRBV2 and TRBJ1-2; the table's D call, TRBD1, was not checked against the DNA. Germline values: CDR1 SNHLY, CDR2 FYNNEI. The CDR3 sequence runs 12 residues, both termini included. CDR3 region: CASSTSDRTYTF.

V and J are TRBV7-3 and TRBJ2-1, with 10 bases fitting TRBD2. Germline CDR1 and CDR2: SGHTA and FQGTGA. The CDR3 totals 15 residues. V shed 5 bases, J shed 7 bases, and the junction held 8 bases outside the gene matches. CDR3 amino acids: CASSLAGVGFNEQFF. In nucleotides, the CDR3 is TGTGCCAGCAGCCTAGCGGGAGTAGGGTTTAATGAGCAGTTCTTC.

This clone has just one count. The chain links TRBV2 to TRBJ1-1, with 7 bases that match TRBD1. Germline-derived CDR1 and CDR2 are SNHLY and FYNNEI. The trim removed 4 bases at V and 2 bases at J, leaving 7 bases unmatched. The CDR3 covers 15 residues. The CDR3 region is CASSARDSYNTEAFF. In DNA, the CDR3 is TGTGCCAGCAGTGCCCGGGACAGCTATAACACTGAAGCTTTCTTT.

This chain links TRBV6-5 with TRBJ2-5; 7 nucleotides match TRBD1. V gave up 4 bases and J gave up 2 bases; unmatched junction bases: 4. The CDR3 spans 14 residues. Germline values: CDR1 MNHEY, CDR2 SVGAGI. CDR3 DNA: TGTGCCAGCAGTTTAAGGGGGCGTCAAGAGACCCAGTACTTC. It is translated as CASSLRGRQETQYF.

The V call is TRBV30, the J call TRBJ2-2; TRBD1 is a possible D gene (5 bases). Trimming removed 3 bases at V and 7 bases at J, with 21 bases between. Germline values: CDR1 GTSNPN, CDR2 SVGIG (reference sequence). The CDR3 sequence is 16 residues long. The CDR3 reads CAWRDTPRWEGGELFF. Here the CDR3 DNA reads TGTGCCTGGAGGGACACTCCGAGATGGGAAGGCGGGGAGCTGTTTTTT.

The chain couples TRBV6-1 to TRBJ1-5; D gene unclear. This CDR3 spans 12 amino acids. Trimming took off 3 bases at V and 4 bases at J, with 4 bases between the two ends. The germline CDR1 and CDR2 sequences are MNHNS and SASEGT. DNA of the CDR3: TGTGCCAGCAGTGAGTCAAATCAGCCCCAGCATTTT. Translating it yields CASSESNQPQHF.

This clone was counted a few times. This sample also contains other DNA sequences that code for the same CDR3. This chain joins TRBV9 and TRBJ1-5; D gene unclear. Trimming took off 0 bases at V and 0 bases at J, with 4 bases between the two ends. This CDR3 has 14 amino acids. Per the germline V gene, CDR1 is SGDLS and CDR2 is YYNGEE. The chain's CDR3 is CASSVGGSNQPQHF. The CDR3 DNA is TGTGCCAGCAGCGTAGGCGGTAGCAATCAGCCCCAGCATTTT.

In nucleotides, the CDR3 is TGTGCCAGTAGTATCAGGGTTGGGATGAGCGAGCAGTACTTC. Its translation is CASSIRVGMSEQYF. The rearrangement links TRBV19 to TRBJ2-5, with a tentative D call TRBD1 (5 bases). The better agreement between TRBJ2-7 and the DNA end casts doubt on the J call. Germline V gene sequence: CDR1 LNHDA, CDR2 SQIVND (reference sequence). The CDR3 length is 14 residues.

The CDR3 DNA reads TGTGCCAGCAGCGAAGACGGTACTGAAGCTTTCTTT. Translated, it gives CASSEDGTEAFF. The genes are TRBV21-1 and TRBJ1-1. TRBV21-1 has pseudogene status. This CDR3 spans 12 amino acids.

The chain uses TRBV6-1 and TRBJ1-2, with D perhaps TRBD1 (6 bases). CDR1 MNHNS and CDR2 SASEGT come from the germline V gene. V gave up 1 base and J gave up 5 bases, with 8 bases separating them. CDR3 length: 13 amino acids. This chain's CDR3 is CASSEGTVYGYTF. For the CDR3, the DNA is TGTGCCAGCAGTGAAGGGACAGTTTATGGCTACACCTTC.

The chain couples TRBV18 to TRBJ2-5; no clear D. The tail of the sequence fits TRBJ2-7 better, so the J call may be wrong. Germline V gives CDR1 KGHSH, CDR2 LQKENI. CDR3 length: 11 amino acids. The CDR3 bases are TGTGCCAGCTCACTAAGTTCCGAGCAGTACTTC. It specifies CASSLSSEQYF.

The rearrangement joins TRBV28 to TRBJ2-7; TRBD1 matches 7 bases. J lost 6 bases, V lost 6 bases, and 5 bases had no gene match. CDR1 is MDHEN, CDR2 SYDVKM, per germline. This CDR3 has 12 residues. CDR3 loop: CASRRQGGEQYF. The CDR3 coding sequence is TGTGCCAGCAGAAGACAGGGTGGCGAGCAGTACTTC.

V usage is TRBV27 and J usage is TRBJ1-2; weak D call: TRBD1 (5 bases). Trimming cost V 3 bases and J 4 bases, with 18 bases left between them. Germline CDR1 is MNHEY and CDR2 is SMNVEV (reference sequence). The CDR3 length is 16 residues. The CDR3 sequence: CASSLGGYRTSYGYTF. The CDR3 DNA reads as TGTGCCAGCAGTTTGGGGGGATACCGGACCAGCTATGGCTACACCTTC.